Listed below are T cell receptor beta chains from one sample, sequenced in a study of T cells in Graves' hyperthyroidism and ophthalmopathy. TCRdb recomputed calls from the multiplex PCR reads with MiXCR, one row per CDR3 protein. The profile shows about 570,000 distinct CDR3 sequences, about 43% of them singletons. The source material was peripheral blood or thyroid tissue (not recorded which). These receptors all come from an adult woman with Graves' disease, either hyperthyroidism or ophthalmopathy (not recorded which). CDR3s include the opening cysteine and the closing phenylalanine or tryptophan. D genes are given only for firm matches.

d_call v_call cdr3_aa
- TRBV9 CASSGSRGYNSPLHF
TRBD2 TRBV20-1 CSPGLAEQETQYF
TRBD1 TRBV19 CASSKGTGMATVNQPQHF
- TRBV20-1 CSAGSYNSPLHF
- TRBV9 CASSVDPGTNEKLFF
TRBD2 TRBV29-1 CSLSGGYQETQYF
TRBD2 TRBV7-3 CASSLTGGSPTDTQYF
- TRBV9 CASSAYGTVNTEAFF
- TRBV6-6 CASSSGGYTF
- TRBV19 CASSMVGDTGELFF
- TRBV9 CASSFTESSYGQYF
- TRBV4-1 CASSQGQGSMNTEAFF
TRBD2 TRBV27 CASSLAGAPETQYF
- TRBV20-1 CSATAASLNTEAFF
- TRBV5-1 CASSLSPEEFYGYTF
TRBD1 TRBV6-1 CASRPQGAGGEQYF
- TRBV12-3/TRBV12-4 CPSSLQDNSPLHF
- TRBV4-1 CASSSLQGSGYGYTF
- TRBV7-9 CASSWGARTEAFF